The 27 T cell receptor beta chains below were found in one sample sequenced in a study of cytomegalovirus exposure and HLA in healthy donors. PCR was performed using 60 Vbeta and 13 Jbeta primers. Some clones are missing from TCRdb's copy, which holds only in-frame ones; the method was immunoSEQ multiplex PCR. The table records more than 85,000 clones, roughly two thirds of them present only once. Sequencing input: PBMCs. The receptors originated from a man aged 30-40 years in good health and CMV-seronegative.

To note about this clone: This CDR3 is also generated by other DNA sequences in the sample. V is TRBV7-2 and J is TRBJ1-1, with TRBD1 matching over 8 bases. V was pared by 6 bases and J by 0 bases, with 0 bases of the junction left unmatched. Germline CDR1 and CDR2: SGHTA and FQGNSA. CDR3 size: 13 residues. CDR3 nucleotides: TGTGCCAGCAGGGGACAGGTGAACACTGAAGCTTTCTTT. Its translation: CASRGQVNTEAFF.

This clone was detected a few times. The genes are TRBV27 and TRBJ2-2; D is perhaps TRBD2 (6 bases). Trimming cost V 4 bases and J 4 bases, with 10 bases left between them. CDR1 is MNHEY, CDR2 SMNVEV, per germline (reference sequence). This CDR3 spans 14 amino acids. This chain's CDR3 is CASSWRAGTGELFF. The CDR3 coding sequence is TGTGCCAGCAGTTGGAGGGCTGGCACCGGGGAGCTGTTTTTT.

The chain uses TRBV5-1 and TRBJ2-5; 12 nucleotides agree with TRBD2. Germline CDR1 SGHRS, CDR2 YFSETQ. With 4 bases clipped from V and 3 bases from J, the junction kept 10 bases outside the gene matches. CDR3 length: 17 amino acids. CDR3 in DNA: TGCGCCAGCAGCCTAGGACTAGCGGGAAGGGGAGAAGAGACCCAGTACTTC. Amino acids: CASSLGLAGRGEETQYF.

The V call is TRBV6-5, the J call TRBJ2-5; the match to TRBD2 covers 8 bases. The CDR3 length is 14 residues. Germline-derived CDR1 and CDR2 are MNHEY and SVGAGI. The J segment lost 5 bases and the V segment lost 7 bases, leaving 9 bases of the junction unmatched. CDR3 sequence: CASKAGLASETQYF. DNA for the CDR3: TGTGCCAGCAAAGCAGGACTAGCATCGGAGACCCAGTACTTC.

The J gene is TRBJ2-7, the V gene TRBV30; 8 bases fit TRBD2. Germline CDR1 GTSNPN, CDR2 SVGIG (reference sequence). The V segment lost 7 bases and the J segment 2 bases; nucleotides outside the gene matches: 7. The CDR3 is made up of 13 amino acids. CDR3 in DNA: TGTGCCTCAGGCGGAGCGGGAGCCTACGAGCAGTACTTC. It translates to CASGGAGAYEQYF. Filled out from reference TRBV30 and TRBJ2-7, the complete variable domain reads SQTIHQWPATLVQPVGSPLSLECTVEGTSNPNLYWYRQAAGRGLQLLFYSVGIGQISSEVPQNLSASRPQDRQFILSSKKLLLSDSGFYLCASGGAGAYEQYFGPGTRLTVT.

This clone was seen just once. The V and J genes are TRBV7-9 and TRBJ2-2, with 7 bases that match TRBD2. The junction had 11 bases not matched to a gene; V was cut back by 4 bases and J by 6 bases. The CDR3 length is 16 residues. CDR1 is SEHNR and CDR2 is FQNEAQ in the germline V gene (reference sequence). CDR3 amino acids: CASSSPRGGLAGELFF. For the CDR3, the DNA is TGTGCCAGCAGCTCCCCAAGGGGAGGGTTGGCCGGGGAGCTGTTTTTT.

The V gene is TRBV7-3, the J gene TRBJ2-1; 10 nucleotides agree with TRBD2. With 5 bases clipped from V and 1 base from J, the junction kept 5 bases outside the gene matches. Germline CDR1 and CDR2: SGHTA and FQGTGA. CDR3 length: 16 residues. The CDR3 region is CASSPISGGSYNEQFF. The CDR3 coding sequence is TGTGCCAGCAGCCCGATTAGCGGGGGGTCCTACAATGAGCAGTTCTTC.

The rearrangement uses TRBV15 and TRBJ2-1, with 7 bases that match TRBD2. Germline assignment: CDR1 LNHNV and CDR2 YYDKDF (reference sequence). J lost 1 base, V lost 4 bases, and 16 bases had no gene match. This CDR3 is built from 19 residues. The CDR3 is CATSKGIDGRSFSYNEQFF. For the CDR3, the DNA is TGTGCCACCAGCAAAGGAATCGACGGGAGGTCCTTTTCCTACAATGAGCAGTTCTTC.

This chain joins TRBV15 and TRBJ2-5; TRBD2 is a possible D gene (6 bases). The J call may not be correct, given that the DNA end is closer to TRBJ2-7. Looked up from germline, CDR1 is LNHNV and CDR2 is YYDKDF (reference sequence). This CDR3 region has 15 residues. The CDR3: CATSPGGALNYEQYF. The CDR3 DNA is TGTGCCACCAGCCCCGGAGGGGCCCTAAACTACGAGCAGTACTTC.

This clone was detected a few times. The V and J genes are TRBV2 and TRBJ1-4; TRBD1 aligns across 7 bases. This CDR3 spans 14 amino acids. Unmatched junction bases numbered 3, after V lost 4 bases and J lost 4 bases. Germline V gene sequence: CDR1 SNHLY, CDR2 FYNNEI. This CDR3 is CASSGDSGNEKLFF. CDR3 nucleotide sequence: TGTGCCAGCAGTGGGGACAGTGGTAATGAAAAACTGTTTTTT.

This clone is a singleton in its sample. V gene TRBV5-6 combines with J gene TRBJ2-3; TRBD1 agrees at 10 bases. V gave up 3 bases and J gave up 3 bases; unmatched junction bases: 4. Germline V gene lookup returns CDR1 SGHDT and CDR2 YYEEEE. The CDR3 covers 15 residues. In nucleotides, the CDR3 is TGTGCCAGCAGCTGGGACAGGGGACGAACAGATACGCAGTATTTT. It encodes CASSWDRGRTDTQYF. The complete variable domain, with remaining parts taken from reference TRBV5-6 and TRBJ2-3, reads DAGVTQSPTHLIKTRGQQVTLRCSPKSGHDTVSWYQQALGQGPQFIFQYYEEEERQRGNFPDRFSGHQFPNYSSELNVNALLLGDSALYLCASSWDRGRTDTQYFGPGTRLTVL.

The chain is built from TRBV11-3 and TRBJ2-3; no clear D. There are 13 residues in the CDR3. The germline gives CDR1 SGHNT, CDR2 YENEEA. Trimming cost V 5 bases and J 0 bases, with 6 bases left between them. CDR3 loop: CASSTTSTDTQYF. For the CDR3, the DNA is TGTGCCAGCAGCACCACTAGCACAGATACGCAGTATTTT.

The genes are TRBV6-1 and TRBJ2-1; 13 positions match TRBD2. This CDR3 is built from 15 residues. The V gene's germline CDR1 is MNHNS and CDR2 SASEGT. J was trimmed by 7 bases and V by 6 bases; bases with no gene match: 6. Here the CDR3 DNA reads TGTGCCAGCAGGATCGGACTAGCGGGAGTTAATGAGCAGTTCTTC. It is translated as CASRIGLAGVNEQFF.

The V and J genes are TRBV19 and TRBJ1-4, with no clear D. This CDR3 is built from 14 residues. Germline values: CDR1 LNHDA, CDR2 SQIVND (reference sequence). The ends were cut back, 3 bases at V and 5 bases at J, with 10 bases in the middle. CDR3 sequence: CASSMGRWNEKLFF. CDR3 coding DNA: TGTGCCAGTAGTATGGGCCGGTGGAATGAAAAACTGTTTTTT.

This chain joins TRBV4-3 and TRBJ2-1, with D unclear. Trimming removed 7 bases from V and 6 bases from J, with 19 bases in between. This CDR3 region has 15 residues. In germline, CDR1 is LGHNA, CDR2 YSLEER. CDR3 DNA sequence: TGCGCCAGCACCTGGCGTGTGGGCCCAGGCAATGAGCAGTTCTTC. Residues: CASTWRVGPGNEQFF.

The rearrangement links TRBV28 to TRBJ1-2; 10 bases are a match to TRBD1. CDR1 is MDHEN and CDR2 is SYDVKM in the germline V gene. V lost 3 bases to trimming and J lost 4 bases; unmatched junction nucleotides: 20. CDR3 length equals 20 residues. The CDR3 sequence: CASSFLPGRGQGNEVYGYTF. In nucleotides, the CDR3 is TGTGCCAGCAGTTTTTTGCCCGGTCGGGGACAGGGGAACGAAGTCTATGGCTACACCTTC.

The chain joins TRBV19 to TRBJ1-2; D unresolved. The length of the CDR3 is 14 residues. V was clipped by 2 bases and J by 10 bases, with 17 bases between them. CDR1 is LNHDA and CDR2 is SQIVND in the germline V gene (reference sequence). This CDR3 reads CASSITWQARDYTF. DNA of the CDR3: TGTGCCAGTAGTATAACCTGGCAGGCCCGGGACTACACCTTC. Looking up the rest from reference TRBV19 and TRBJ1-2 gives the full variable domain: DGGITQSPKYLFRKEGQNVTLSCEQNLNHDAMYWYRQDPGQGLRLIYYSQIVNDFQKGDIAEGYSVSREKKESFPLTVTSAQKNPTAFYLCASSITWQARDYTFGSGTRLTVV.

There are a few counts of this clone. V and J are TRBV29-1 and TRBJ2-2, with D maybe TRBD1 (5 bases). The germline gives CDR1 SQVTM, CDR2 ANQGSEA. V gave up 1 base and J gave up 2 bases, with 11 bases separating them. The CDR3 has 15 amino acids. CDR3 residues: CSVEGTQGNTGELFF. As DNA, the CDR3 is TGCAGCGTTGAAGGGACCCAGGGTAACACCGGGGAGCTGTTTTTT.

This chain joins TRBV29-1 and TRBJ2-2, with D tentatively TRBD1 (6 bases). V lost 6 bases and J lost 4, with 15 bases in between. Germline loops: CDR1 SQVTM, CDR2 ANQGSEA. There are 14 residues in the CDR3. This CDR3 reads CSVATGIGTGELFF. CDR3 sequence (DNA): TGCAGCGTCGCGACAGGTATTGGCACCGGGGAGCTGTTTTTT.

V gene TRBV15 combines with J gene TRBJ2-1; a weak D match, TRBD2 (5 bases). The length of the CDR3 is 15 residues. The germline CDR1 and CDR2 sequences are LNHNV and YYDKDF (reference sequence). Trimming pared 5 bases from V and 3 bases from J, leaving 14 bases between. The CDR3 DNA follows: TGTGCCACCAGCGGAAGAAGCGGAGTCTACAATGAGCAGTTCTTC. Amino acids: CATSGRSGVYNEQFF.

This chain connects TRBV6-6 to TRBJ2-1; 9 bases line up with TRBD1. The junction had 4 bases not matched to a gene; V was cut back by 0 bases and J by 7 bases. CDR3 length: 15 residues. CDR1 and CDR2 from the germline V gene are MNHNY and SVGAGI (reference sequence). CDR3 region: CASSYSGTGTNEQFF. As DNA, the CDR3 is TGTGCCAGCAGTTACTCGGGGACAGGGACTAATGAGCAGTTCTTC.

V is TRBV28 and J is TRBJ2-7; possibly TRBD1 for D (6 bases). V was shortened by 5 bases and J by 3 bases, with 20 bases between the two germline ends. This CDR3 has 16 residues. Germline V gene lookup returns CDR1 MDHEN and CDR2 SYDVKM. Here the CDR3 DNA reads TGTGCCAGCAGTCCCCCATCCGCCAGGGGCTACTACGAGCAGTACTTC. Translating it yields CASSPPSARGYYEQYF. Based on the CDR3 plus reference TRBV28 and TRBJ2-7, the full variable domain is DVKVTQSSRYLVKRTGEKVFLECVQDMDHENMFWYRQDPGLGLRLIYFSYDVKMKEKGDIPEGYSVSREKKERFSLILESASTNQTSMYLCASSPPSARGYYEQYFGPGTRLTVT.

This chain joins TRBV7-6 and TRBJ2-3; TRBD2 aligns across 13 bases. The CDR3 is made up of 17 amino acids. Germline assignment: CDR1 SGHVS and CDR2 FNYEAQ. Germline trimming cut 2 bases from V and 4 bases from J; bases unmatched to any gene: 6. The CDR3 here is CASSLRGTSGKADTQYF. For the CDR3, the DNA is TGTGCCAGCAGCTTAAGGGGGACTAGCGGGAAGGCAGATACGCAGTATTTT.

In its sample, this clone was seen once. The rearrangement uses TRBV19 and TRBJ1-5; D ambiguous. CDR1 and CDR2 from the germline V gene are LNHDA and SQIVND (reference sequence). V lost 5 bases and J lost 3, with 14 bases in between. The CDR3 runs to 15 residues. The CDR3 DNA is TGTGCCAGTAGTTTGTACACCTTTTCCAATCAGCCCCAGCATTTT. Its protein is CASSLYTFSNQPQHF.

The genes are TRBV28 and TRBJ2-7, with TRBD2 matching over 9 bases. Germline assignment: CDR1 MDHEN and CDR2 SYDVKM. With V trimmed by 2 bases and J by 2 bases, 4 bases remained unmatched. This CDR3 contains 15 residues. CDR3 sequence (DNA): TGTGCCAGCAGTTTAGGCGGGAGGGGGCCCTACGAGCAGTACTTC. As protein: CASSLGGRGPYEQYF.

The sample holds a few counts of this clone. This CDR3 reads CASSQRASGSSPYEQYF. The CDR3 DNA reads as TGTGCCAGCAGCCAAAGGGCTAGCGGGAGCTCGCCCTACGAGCAGTACTTC. J is TRBJ2-7 and V is TRBV7-3, with TRBD2 matching over 10 bases. Per germline, CDR1 SGHTA and CDR2 FQGTGA. The CDR3 runs to 17 residues. V trimming: 5 bases; J trimming: 2 bases; junction bases outside the gene matches: 12. The full variable domain, rest sourced from reference TRBV7-3 and TRBJ2-7, is GAGVSQTPSNKVTEKGKYVELRCDPISGHTALYWYRQSLGQGPEFLIYFQGTGAADDSGLPNDRFFAVRPEGSVSTLKIQRTERGDSAVYLCASSQRASGSSPYEQYFGPGTRLTVT.

This clone was picked up one time. V usage is TRBV25-1 and J usage is TRBJ1-1, with TRBD1 matching 9 bases. The CDR3 totals 14 residues. V lost 4 bases, J lost 4 bases, and 4 bases stayed unmatched. Germline V lookup: CDR1 MGHDK, CDR2 SYGVNS. The CDR3 nucleotides are TGTGCCAGCAGTGGCCGGGACAGGGCCACTGAAGCTTTCTTT. It yields the protein CASSGRDRATEAFF.